A selection of T cell receptor beta chains follows, all from one sample in a study of CD8 T cells in Susac syndrome. TCRdb analysed the immunoSEQ multiplex PCR reads with MiXCR anew, one entry per CDR3 protein. The sample has about 300,000 distinct CDR3 sequences, around 85% seen once; the top ten hold 0.21%. The sample taken for sequencing was CD8+ T cells from PBMCs. Every receptor here comes from a human donor with multiple sclerosis. The conserved cysteine and the conserved F or W are not part of the CDR3 here. Each record gives: J gene, V gene, CDR3 protein.

TRBJ2-1,TRBV5-1,ASNLLARNNEQF
TRBJ2-7,TRBV15,ATSRDRGTAYEQY
TRBJ1-4,TRBV12-3/TRBV12-4,ASTLRQHNEKLF
TRBJ1-4,TRBV2,ASRAGEGPLEKLF
TRBJ2-1,TRBV27,ASSIPGGLNYNEQF
TRBJ1-1,TRBV5-1,ASSSRPLNTEAF
TRBJ2-7,TRBV5-1,ASSLPTGSQEQY
TRBJ2-5,TRBV12-3/TRBV12-4,ASSNTGVQETQY
TRBJ2-7,TRBV20-1,SARRPGLAGYEQY
TRBJ2-1,TRBV10-3,AISEFGGLAYSPPYNEQF
TRBJ2-1,TRBV5-1,ASSLGLAGAPLHNEQF
TRBJ2-1,TRBV20-1,SARGLAGNEQF
TRBJ2-7,TRBV11-2,ASSFGTQTYEQY
TRBJ2-1,TRBV6-1,ASSEAVAGGYNEQF
TRBJ2-1,TRBV20-1,SARDAGLAGYEQF
TRBJ2-7,TRBV25-1,ASSGYRLAGLPDSYEQY
TRBJ2-7,TRBV9,ASSPAAGIHEQY
TRBJ2-7,TRBV20-1,SAAPGRKIYEQY
TRBJ2-1,TRBV20-1,SATWTSGASTYNEQF
TRBJ2-2,TRBV9,ASSSGTGEAGELF
TRBJ2-2,TRBV4-3,ASSQDEEGARLENTGELF
TRBJ1-6,TRBV15,ATSRDRNNSPLH
TRBJ1-1,TRBV4-1,ASSHGFSEAF
TRBJ2-3,TRBV6-1,ASWQGINTQY
TRBJ2-2,TRBV6-5,ASSFTSGLGELF
TRBJ2-7,TRBV4-3,ASSPLLAGSYEQY
TRBJ2-1,TRBV20-1,SALVLRRLADNEQF
TRBJ2-7,TRBV4-1,ASSQGQGAGYEQY
TRBJ2-6,TRBV28,TSTPEVADLSGANVLT
TRBJ2-2,TRBV6-5,ASRPGEGELF
TRBJ2-1,TRBV10-3,AISESPGLGNEQF
TRBJ2-7,TRBV28,ASSFLLAGDYEQY
TRBJ2-7,TRBV28,ASSARPGTGSYEQY
TRBJ2-7,TRBV12-3/TRBV12-4,ASSTVVDSSYEQY
TRBJ2-1,TRBV10-1,ASSSMGAPTYNEQF
TRBJ2-3,TRBV29-1,SVDPLAGSTDTQY
TRBJ2-7,TRBV28,ASSTGGVYEQY
TRBJ2-1,TRBV4-3,ASSPFPRVYEQF
TRBJ2-2,TRBV28,ASGPPSEYTGELF
TRBJ2-2,TRBV7-9,ASEAAGGRGTGELF
TRBJ2-2,TRBV7-9,ASSRGLAGIMSGELF
TRBJ1-2,TRBV19,ASASSGGWNGYT
TRBJ2-1,TRBV7-9,ASSLTTIRDNLYNEQF
TRBJ2-1,TRBV5-1,ASSLSAGSSYNEQF
TRBJ1-5,TRBV12-3/TRBV12-4,ASSDSPEQPQH
TRBJ2-6,TRBV25-1,ASSEYSFNGANVLT
TRBJ2-7,TRBV7-6,ASSLGLAGGAPGEQY
TRBJ2-1,TRBV10-1,ASGGTDYNEQF
TRBJ2-2,TRBV10-3,AISEEAGTSVPGELF
TRBJ2-1,TRBV29-1,SVGPSGRVYNEQF
TRBJ2-1,TRBV11-2,ASSLLVIGYNEQF
TRBJ2-5,TRBV12-3/TRBV12-4,ASSLGSETQY
TRBJ2-1,TRBV4-3,ASSQKIGFSNEQF
TRBJ2-1,TRBV18,ASSPSGLAVYSYNEQF
TRBJ2-1,TRBV4-1,ASSTKGLAGGPEFYNEQF
TRBJ1-1,TRBV9,ASSYQGVNSEAF
TRBJ2-1,TRBV3-1,ASSRPGQGLYNEQF
TRBJ2-1,TRBV11-2,ASSLVSGSNHEQF
TRBJ2-1,TRBV10-3,AIRDADIYNEQF